Listed below are T cell receptor beta chains from one sample, sequenced in a study of OX40 agonist ivuxolimab in advanced cancers. Some clones are missing from TCRdb's copy, which holds only in-frame ones; the method was immunoSEQ multiplex PCR. The table has roughly 24,000 clones, roughly 84% seen once. Sequenced material: CD4+ or CD8+ T cells sorted from blood, taken in a trial of the OX40 agonist ivuxolimab. The receptor set was obtained from an adult with an advanced solid tumor such as melanoma, head and neck, liver or kidney cancer. CDR3s include the opening cysteine and the closing phenylalanine or tryptophan. Fields, in order: D gene, J gene, clone size, V gene, CDR3 protein, CDR3 DNA. A D gene is named only where the DNA matches it firmly. Clone size is given for some rows only: seen once, a few or many times, or a class if the clone is expanded.

>TRBD2|TRBJ2-1|-|TRBV5-1
CASSLGGLAGGRGNEQFF
TGCGCCAGCAGCTTGGGCGGACTAGCGGGAGGTAGGGGCAATGAGCAGTTCTTC
>-|TRBJ1-5|-|TRBV30
CAWSVHQPQHF
TGTGCCTGGAGTGTACATCAGCCCCAGCATTTT
>TRBD1|TRBJ2-5|-|TRBV11-2
CASSGRTGGGQETQYF
TGTGCCAGCAGCGGCCGGACAGGGGGAGGCCAAGAGACCCAGTACTTC
>TRBD1|TRBJ2-1|-|TRBV11-2
CASSDYQGAYNEQFF
TGTGCCAGCAGCGATTACCAGGGGGCCTACAATGAGCAGTTCTTC
>TRBD2|TRBJ2-3|-|TRBV7-8
CASSPRTSGTSTDTQYF
TGTGCCAGCAGCCCGCGGACTAGCGGGACTAGCACAGATACGCAGTATTTT
>-|TRBJ1-2|-|TRBV5-1
CASSGPGQGYGYTF
TGCGCCAGCAGCGGGCCGGGGCAGGGATATGGCTACACCTTC
>-|TRBJ2-3|-|TRBV19
CASSIRGAWRTDTQYF
TGTGCCAGTAGTATCCGGGGGGCTTGGAGAACAGATACGCAGTATTTT
>-|TRBJ2-5|-|TRBV7-7
CASSLATGGVETQYF
TGTGCTAGCAGCTTAGCGACCGGCGGAGTGGAGACCCAGTACTTC
>-|TRBJ1-1|-|TRBV11-2
CASSLFGGTEAFF
TGTGCCAGCAGCTTGTTCGGGGGCACTGAAGCTTTCTTT
>-|TRBJ1-3|-|TRBV10-3
CAIRLQGNSGNTIYF
TGTGCCATCAGACTACAGGGAAACTCTGGAAACACCATATATTTT
>TRBD1|TRBJ1-1|once|TRBV13
CASSTRDRGTEAFF
TGTGCCAGCAGCACACGGGACAGGGGAACTGAAGCTTTCTTT
>TRBD1|TRBJ1-2|-|TRBV5-1
CASSLPTGADGYTF
TGCGCCAGCAGCTTGCCCACAGGGGCGGATGGCTACACCTTC
>-|TRBJ2-7|-|TRBV7-8
CASSFPGLREHEQYF
TGTGCCAGCAGCTTCCCGGGACTCCGGGAGCACGAGCAGTACTTC
>-|TRBJ2-7|-|TRBV7-2
CASSLVVATEQYF
TGTGCCAGCAGCTTAGTGGTGGCAACCGAGCAGTACTTC
>-|TRBJ1-6|few|TRBV5-5
CASSLGPDSPLHF
TGTGCCAGCAGCTTGGGGCCGGATTCACCCCTCCACTTT
>-|TRBJ1-4|-|TRBV7-5
CARSYYGTARKLFF
TGTGCCAGAAGCTATTACGGGACAGCCAGGAAACTGTTTTTT
>-|TRBJ2-1|medium-sized|TRBV7-2
CASSLELGYNEQFF
TGTGCCAGCAGCTTAGAACTCGGGTACAATGAGCAGTTCTTC
>TRBD2|TRBJ2-3|-|TRBV5-4
CASSFRASGRDTQYF
TGTGCCAGCAGCTTCCGGGCTAGCGGGAGGGATACGCAGTATTTT
>-|TRBJ2-1|-|TRBV5-1
CASSTDPQRVDEQFF
TGCGCCAGCAGCACCGACCCCCAGCGGGTCGATGAGCAGTTCTTC
>-|TRBJ2-7|few|TRBV29-1
CSVGESYEQYF
TGCAGCGTTGGAGAGTCCTACGAGCAGTACTTC
>-|TRBJ2-5|-|TRBV5-1
CASLGGRETQYF
TGCGCCAGCCTCGGAGGGCGCGAGACCCAGTACTTC
>-|TRBJ1-1|few|TRBV5-1
CASSLNTEAFF
TGCGCCAGCAGCTTGAACACTGAAGCTTTCTTT
>-|TRBJ2-7|-|TRBV7-2
CASSLMGPYEQYF
TGTGCCAGCAGCTTAATGGGTCCCTACGAGCAGTACTTC
>-|TRBJ2-7|-|TRBV21-1
CAIAVRGNEQYF
TGTGCCATTGCAGTCAGGGGAAACGAGCAGTACTTC
>TRBD1|TRBJ2-5|-|TRBV5-8
CASSLEQGQETQYF
TGTGCCAGCAGCCTGGAACAGGGGCAAGAGACCCAGTACTTC
>-|TRBJ1-2|-|TRBV18
CASSTIRNYGYTF
TGTGCCAGCTCAACGATACGGAACTATGGCTACACCTTC
>TRBD2|TRBJ2-7|once|TRBV7-2
CASSYGTTSYEQYF
TGTGCCAGCAGCTATGGGACTACCTCCTACGAGCAGTACTTC
>-|TRBJ1-2|-|TRBV5-8
CASSIRVTNYGYTF
TGTGCCAGCAGTATCAGGGTGACTAACTATGGCTACACCTTC
>-|TRBJ2-5|-|TRBV5-4
CASTIGARGQETQYF
TGTGCCAGCACCATAGGGGCGAGGGGCCAAGAGACCCAGTACTTC
>-|TRBJ1-1|-|TRBV7-3
CASSLDRNTEAFF
TGTGCCAGCAGCTTAGACAGGAACACTGAAGCTTTCTTT
>TRBD1|TRBJ1-6|-|TRBV2
CASSYQGGSRSSPLHF
TGTGCCAGCAGTTATCAGGGGGGATCCAGAAGTTCACCCCTCCACTTT
>-|TRBJ1-1|-|TRBV2
CASSVAGNTEAFF
TGTGCCAGCAGTGTCGCAGGGAACACTGAAGCTTTCTTT
>TRBD1|TRBJ2-2|-|TRBV19
CASQGTANTGELFF
TGTGCCTCGCAGGGGACAGCGAACACCGGGGAGCTGTTTTTT
>-|TRBJ1-4|few|TRBV5-1
CASSFNTRGVGNEKLFF
TGCGCCAGCAGTTTTAACACCCGGGGGGTCGGTAATGAAAAACTGTTTTTT
>TRBD1|TRBJ2-7|-|TRBV4-3
CASSQESGTGLSEQYF
TGCGCCAGCAGCCAGGAGTCCGGGACAGGGCTTTCCGAGCAGTACTTC
>-|TRBJ2-7|few|TRBV5-5
CASRAGRYEQYF
TGTGCCAGCAGGGCAGGGCGCTACGAGCAGTACTTC
>-|TRBJ2-3|-|TRBV19
CASRNTDTQYF
TGTGCCAGTAGGAACACAGATACGCAGTATTTT
>TRBD2|TRBJ2-3|-|TRBV7-2
CASSPGRVGTDTQYF
TGTGCCAGCAGCCCCGGGAGGGTGGGCACAGATACGCAGTATTTT
>TRBD1|TRBJ1-1|-|TRBV7-3
CASSPGQGQTEAFF
TGTGCCAGCAGTCCGGGACAGGGTCAGACTGAAGCTTTCTTT
>-|TRBJ1-1|-|TRBV4-3
CASSQAVNTEAFF
TGCGCCAGCAGCCAAGCCGTGAACACTGAAGCTTTCTTT
>-|TRBJ1-2|-|TRBV18
CASSPPDLYGYTF
TGTGCCAGCTCACCGCCAGATCTATATGGCTACACCTTC